This TCR beta chain was profiled in a study of blood T cell repertoires in COVID-19. Study overall: Samples representing acute and convalescent COVID-19 were sourced from the United States, Italy and Spain.

Data came from immunoSEQ multiplex PCR; TCRdb stores just in-frame clones and leaves some out. The sample contains 66,000 or so clones, over 75% of which appear only once. V shed 5 bases, J shed 0 bases, and the junction held 4 bases outside the gene matches. In germline, CDR1 is LNHDA, CDR2 SQIVND (reference sequence). The CDR3 loop spans 15 amino acids. The sample was peripheral blood. The rearrangement uses TRBV19 and TRBJ1-5; 7 positions agree with TRBD1. This clonotype originated in a human donor in a cohort sampled during active COVID-19. The chain's CDR3 is CASSRQGNSNQPQHF. The CDR3 nucleotides read TGTGCCAGTAGTCGACAGGGAAATAGCAATCAGCCCCAGCATTTT.